This is a list of T cell receptor beta chains from one sample in a study of blood T cell repertoires in COVID-19. Produced via immunoSEQ multiplex PCR; TCRdb's table is partial and in-frame only. Of about 420,000 clones in the sample, around nine tenths were seen once. Material for sequencing was peripheral blood. The receptors were sampled from a man aged 18 to 35 with COVID-19, enrolled during active disease. Both conserved end residues are part of each CDR3. A D gene is named only where the DNA matches it firmly. Not all rows give a size; the values are once, few, many and, for expanded clones, a class.

TRBD2,TRBV27,NA,TRBJ2-2,CASSPGGAGELFF,TGTGCCAGCAGTCCTGGGGGGGCCGGGGAGCTGTTTTTT
NA,TRBV19,NA,TRBJ1-4,CASSEGWRETNEKLFF,TGTGCCAGTAGTGAGGGATGGAGGGAAACTAATGAAAAACTGTTTTTT
NA,TRBV7-9,NA,TRBJ1-3,CASSSHTTSGNTIYF,TGTGCCAGCAGCTCCCACACCACCTCTGGAAACACCATATATTTT
NA,TRBV10-3,NA,TRBJ2-1,CAISESDSSYNEQFF,TGTGCCATCAGTGAATCGGACAGCTCCTACAATGAGCAGTTCTTC
TRBD1,TRBV5-1,NA,TRBJ1-1,CASSLEGQGTEAFF,TGCGCCAGCAGCTTGGAGGGACAGGGAACTGAAGCTTTCTTT
TRBD1,TRBV9,once,TRBJ2-3,CASSPTGGWDTQYF,TGTGCCAGCAGCCCCACAGGGGGCTGGGATACGCAGTATTTT
NA,TRBV5-5,NA,TRBJ2-7,CASSLAGGLTSYEQYF,TGTGCCAGCAGCTTGGCCGGGGGGCTGACCTCCTACGAGCAGTACTTC
TRBD1,TRBV27,NA,TRBJ2-7,CASSPTGGAYEQYF,TGTGCCAGCAGTCCAACAGGGGGTGCCTACGAGCAGTACTTC
NA,TRBV2,NA,TRBJ2-7,CASSVGQLGEQYF,TGTGCCAGCAGTGTGGGCCAACTCGGCGAGCAGTACTTC
TRBD1,TRBV9,NA,TRBJ2-5,CASSVDRGRETQYF,TGTGCCAGCAGCGTGGACAGGGGTAGGGAGACCCAGTACTTC
NA,TRBV2,NA,TRBJ2-3,CASSLGPGGYF,TGTGCCAGCAGTCTGGGGCCGGGTGGGTATTTT
NA,TRBV28,once,TRBJ1-5,CASSLRQGNQPQHF,TGTGCCAGCAGTTTACGACAGGGCAATCAGCCCCAGCATTTT
NA,TRBV9,NA,TRBJ2-1,CASSDSSSDEQFF,TGTGCCAGCAGCGACAGCTCTAGCGATGAGCAGTTCTTC
NA,TRBV27,NA,TRBJ1-6,CASSSTGVYNSPLHF,TGTGCCAGCAGTTCCACGGGTGTCTATAATTCACCCCTCCACTTT
NA,TRBV27,NA,TRBJ1-5,CASSLKASPSNQPQHF,TGTGCCAGCAGCCTCAAAGCTTCTCCGAGCAATCAGCCCCAGCATTTT
NA,TRBV5-6,NA,TRBJ1-6,CASSLRSTNSPLHF,TGTGCCAGCAGCTTGCGGAGCACAAATTCACCCCTCCACTTT
TRBD2,TRBV5-4,once,TRBJ2-7,CASSLLAPGGSEQYF,TGTGCCAGCAGCCTCCTGGCCCCGGGGGGGAGCGAGCAGTACTTC
TRBD2,TRBV7-2,NA,TRBJ2-7,CASSFAKREGGQYF,TGTGCCAGCAGCTTCGCCAAGCGGGAAGGTGGGCAGTACTTC
NA,TRBV18,NA,TRBJ2-5,CASSPRFTDQETQYF,TGTGCCAGCTCACCACGTTTTACGGACCAAGAGACCCAGTACTTC
NA,TRBV5-3,once,TRBJ2-5,CARSCGGGLGETQYF,TGTGCCAGAAGCTGTGGGGGAGGCCTCGGAGAGACCCAGTACTTC
NA,TRBV30,NA,TRBJ2-5,CAWSPMSLLYQETQYF,TGTGCCTGGAGTCCGATGAGTCTCCTGTACCAAGAGACCCAGTACTTC
TRBD2,TRBV7-9,NA,TRBJ2-2,CASSLELSGRFVGELFF,TGTGCCAGCAGCTTAGAGCTCAGCGGGAGGTTCGTCGGGGAGCTGTTTTTT
TRBD2,TRBV19,NA,TRBJ2-1,CATREEGRGNEQFF,TGTGCCACACGAGAGGAAGGGAGGGGAAATGAGCAGTTCTTC
NA,TRBV27,few,TRBJ2-3,CASSLRGQTLYSTDTQYF,TGTGCCAGCAGCCTTCGAGGCCAAACCCTTTATAGCACAGATACGCAGTATTTT
NA,TRBV7-6,NA,TRBJ2-5,CASSLGTAETQYF,TGTGCCAGCAGCTTAGGAACTGCAGAGACCCAGTACTTC
NA,TRBV6-5,NA,TRBJ2-3,CASSYIRHRTDTQYF,TGTGCCAGCAGTTACATTAGACATCGCACAGATACGCAGTATTTT
NA,TRBV6-2/TRBV6-3,NA,TRBJ1-1,CASSLPIGNTEAFF,TGTGCCAGCAGTTTACCGATCGGGAACACTGAAGCTTTCTTT
NA,TRBV3-1/TRBV3-2,NA,TRBJ2-7,CASTGSSYEQYF,TGTGCCAGCACCGGGTCCTCCTACGAGCAGTACTTC
TRBD1,TRBV7-9,NA,TRBJ1-2,CASSSGGTGTGTGYTF,TGTGCCAGCAGCTCAGGGGGGACCGGGACAGGGACCGGCTACACCTTC
TRBD1,TRBV7-9,NA,TRBJ2-2,CASSPTGRNTGELFF,TGTGCCAGCAGCCCGACAGGGAGGAACACCGGGGAGCTGTTTTTT
TRBD1,TRBV30,once,TRBJ1-1,CAWSRDSDTEAFF,TGTGCCTGGAGCCGGGACAGCGACACTGAAGCTTTCTTT
NA,TRBV2,NA,TRBJ2-3,CASSVGLPEGDTQYF,TGTGCCAGCAGTGTAGGCCTCCCGGAGGGGGATACGCAGTATTTT
NA,TRBV12-1,NA,TRBJ2-3,CASSSPTSNTDTQYF,TGTGCCAGCAGCTCACCGACTAGCAACACAGATACGCAGTATTTT
NA,TRBV7-6,NA,TRBJ2-2,CASCDYNTGELFF,TGTGCCAGCTGTGACTACAACACCGGGGAGCTGTTTTTT
NA,TRBV7-2,NA,TRBJ2-1,CASSPGSNEQFF,TGTGCCAGCAGCCCGGGGTCGAATGAGCAGTTCTTC
TRBD1,TRBV12-3/TRBV12-4,NA,TRBJ1-4,CASSLLGQERMFF,TGTGCCAGCAGTTTGTTAGGACAGGAAAGAATGTTTTTT
TRBD1,TRBV9,NA,TRBJ1-5,CASSPGQYQPQHF,TGTGCCAGCAGCCCGGGACAGTATCAGCCCCAGCATTTT
TRBD1,TRBV3-1/TRBV3-2,NA,TRBJ1-1,CASSQRGQGGTEAFF,TGTGCCAGCAGCCAACGAGGACAGGGGGGCACTGAAGCTTTCTTT
TRBD1,TRBV28,NA,TRBJ1-6,CASSLLHRGLTYNSPLHF,TGTGCCAGCAGTTTATTGCACAGGGGATTAACCTATAATTCACCCCTCCACTTT
NA,TRBV5-1,NA,TRBJ2-7,CASSSESLVFEQYF,TGCGCCAGCAGCTCCGAATCACTAGTCTTCGAGCAGTACTTC
NA,TRBV5-6,NA,TRBJ2-1,CASSPLNNEQFF,TGTGCCAGCAGCCCCTTAAACAATGAGCAGTTCTTC
TRBD1,TRBV5-1,NA,TRBJ1-3,CASSRDRSTGNTIYF,TGCGCCAGCAGCCGGGACAGGTCTACTGGAAACACCATATATTTT
TRBD1,TRBV7-9,NA,TRBJ2-7,CASSARQGEQYF,TGTGCCAGCAGCGCCCGACAGGGTGAGCAGTACTTC
TRBD1,TRBV18,NA,TRBJ2-5,CASSRWTGEEETQYF,TGTGCCAGCTCACGATGGACAGGGGAAGAAGAGACCCAGTACTTC
NA,TRBV6-5,NA,TRBJ2-5,CASTLTGAETQYF,TGTGCCAGCACTTTGACAGGCGCGGAGACCCAGTACTTC
NA,TRBV3-1/TRBV3-2,NA,TRBJ1-1,CASDLGGGTEAFF,TGTGCGTCAGACCTGGGGGGTGGCACTGAAGCTTTCTTT
TRBD2,TRBV3-1/TRBV3-2,NA,TRBJ2-7,CASSRRTSGNYEQYF,TGTGCCAGCAGCCGCCGGACTAGCGGGAACTACGAGCAGTACTTC
TRBD2,TRBV7-9,once,TRBJ2-2,CASSSRTSGGTGELFF,TGTGCCAGCAGCTCTCGAACTAGCGGAGGAACCGGGGAGCTGTTTTTT
NA,TRBV19,NA,TRBJ2-7,CASKAGVATSSYEQYF,TGTGCCAGTAAGGCCGGCGTGGCGACAAGCTCCTACGAGCAGTACTTC
TRBD1,TRBV28,NA,TRBJ2-5,CASKRVRTGYQETQYF,TGTGCCAGCAAAAGGGTCCGGACAGGGTACCAAGAGACCCAGTACTTC
NA,TRBV9,once,TRBJ2-1,CASSLGGPSSYNEQFF,TGTGCCAGCAGCCTGGGCGGGCCCAGCTCCTACAATGAGCAGTTCTTC